The rows below give T cell receptor beta chains drawn from one sample of a study of graft-versus-host responses after intestinal transplantation. Their specific antigens are unknown. The assay was immunoSEQ multiplex PCR, and TCRdb's table has in-frame clones only and misses some. The table lists 85,000 to 100,000 clones, 80% to 95% of them singletons, with under 0.4% in the top ten. Sequences were derived from unstimulated CD4+ T cells sorted from spleen or lymph node cells, sampled before transplant. These receptors were obtained from a human donor who was the organ donor for an intestinal transplant. Both conserved end residues are part of each CDR3. The D gene is left open where the match is weak. Clone size is stated in some rows and not others, as once, few, many or a class when expanded.

CDR3nt | CDR3aa | abundance | j_gene | v_gene | d_gene
TGCGCCAGCAGCTTGGCCATCTTAATCGGGGTCGGGAATGAGCAGTTCTTC | CASSLAILIGVGNEQFF | once | TRBJ2-1 | TRBV5-1 | .
TGTGCCAGCAAGAGGCTCGGAGACTACGAGCAGTACTTC | CASKRLGDYEQYF | . | TRBJ2-7 | TRBV6-5 | .
TGTGCCAGCAGGGGGGACAGGTGGATTGAAAAACTGTTTTTT | CASRGDRWIEKLFF | once | TRBJ1-4 | TRBV6-1 | TRBD1
TGTGCCAGCAGCGTAGATACCCGACGGAGCCGAGAGACCCAGTACTTC | CASSVDTRRSRETQYF | . | TRBJ2-5 | TRBV9 | .
TGCGCCAGCAGTGAGCGTCCGGACTATGGCTACACCTTC | CASSERPDYGYTF | . | TRBJ1-2 | TRBV10-1 | .
TGCGCCAGCAGCTTGCACGGCGGGTCATCATACAATGAGCAGTTCTTC | CASSLHGGSSYNEQFF | once | TRBJ2-1 | TRBV5-1 | .
TGTGCCAGTAGTATCCGGGATGAGACCCAGTACTTC | CASSIRDETQYF | . | TRBJ2-5 | TRBV19 | .
TGCGCCAGCAGCCTTATAGGGGCTGGGGCCAACGTCCTGACTTTC | CASSLIGAGANVLTF | . | TRBJ2-6 | TRBV4-1 | .
TGTGCCAGCAGCCCTACGATCAACACTGAAGCTTTCTTT | CASSPTINTEAFF | few | TRBJ1-1 | TRBV9 | .
TGTGCCATCAGTGACGGGAACACCGGGGAGCTGTTTTTT | CAISDGNTGELFF | . | TRBJ2-2 | TRBV10-3 | .
TGTGCCAGCAGCTTAGTGGCAGGCCCAGGCAAAAACATTCAGTACTTC | CASSLVAGPGKNIQYF | once | TRBJ2-4 | TRBV11-3 | .
TGTGCCAGCAGCCACGTTGTATATACGCAGTATTTT | CASSHVVYTQYF | . | TRBJ2-3 | TRBV14 | .